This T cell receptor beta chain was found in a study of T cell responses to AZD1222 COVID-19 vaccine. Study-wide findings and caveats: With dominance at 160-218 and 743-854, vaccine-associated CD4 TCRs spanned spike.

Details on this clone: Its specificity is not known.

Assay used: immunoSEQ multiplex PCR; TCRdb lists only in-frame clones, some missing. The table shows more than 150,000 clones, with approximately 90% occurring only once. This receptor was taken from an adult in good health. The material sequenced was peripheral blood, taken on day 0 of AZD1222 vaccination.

The CDR3 bases are TGCGCCAGCAGCCAAGGGCCGACTAGCGGGAGCCTCTACGAGCAGTACTTC. Its translation: CASSQGPTSGSLYEQYF. The J gene is TRBJ2-7, the V gene TRBV4-1; 12 bases are shared with TRBD2. The ends lost 1 base at V and 3 bases at J; junction bases unmatched: 7. Germline CDR1 is MGHRA and CDR2 is YSYEKL. The CDR3 contains 17 residues.